This is a list of T cell receptor beta chains from one sample in a study of CD8+CD57+ T cells in acquired aplastic anemia. TCRdb re-called the reads with MiXCR, one entry per CDR3 protein. The data contain 150,000 to 200,000 distinct CDR3 sequences, approximately 49% of them singletons. Material: sorted CD4+, CD8+, or CD8+CD57+ T cells (not recorded which) from PBMCs. All receptors come from a human donor in good health. Each CDR3 is given with its conserved first and last residue. A D gene is named only where the DNA matches it firmly. Clone size is shown for a subset of rows, as once, few, many or a class of expanded clone.

d_call: -; v_call: TRBV19; clone_size: -; j_call: TRBJ1-6; cdr3_length: 15; cdr3_nt: TGTGCCAGTAGCCCTGGGTCAAGGGGTAATTCACCCCTCCACTTT; cdr3_aa: CASSPGSRGNSPLHF
d_call: -; v_call: TRBV5-4; clone_size: many; j_call: TRBJ2-1; cdr3_length: 14; cdr3_nt: TGTGCCAGCAGCTTTCGAGCGGAGGGCAATGAGCAGTTCTTC; cdr3_aa: CASSFRAEGNEQFF
d_call: -; v_call: TRBV2; clone_size: -; j_call: TRBJ2-3; cdr3_length: 12; cdr3_nt: TGTGCCAGCAGTGAACCAGCCGGTACGCAGTATTTT; cdr3_aa: CASSEPAGTQYF
d_call: -; v_call: TRBV2; clone_size: -; j_call: TRBJ1-2; cdr3_length: 14; cdr3_nt: TGTGCCAGCAGGCCAACCGGGACTCACTATGGCTACACCTTC; cdr3_aa: CASRPTGTHYGYTF
d_call: TRBD2; v_call: TRBV2; clone_size: many; j_call: TRBJ2-2; cdr3_length: 16; cdr3_nt: TGTGCCAGCAGTCTACTAGCGGGAGACAGTACCGGGGAGCTGTTTTTT; cdr3_aa: CASSLLAGDSTGELFF
d_call: TRBD1; v_call: TRBV24-1; clone_size: -; j_call: TRBJ1-1; cdr3_length: 14; cdr3_nt: TGTGCCACCAGTACCAATCGACAGGGTAGTTTTGATTTCTTT; cdr3_aa: CATSTNRQGSFDFF
d_call: TRBD2; v_call: TRBV7-8; clone_size: -; j_call: TRBJ2-7; cdr3_length: 14; cdr3_nt: TGTGCCAGCAGCTTAGCTAGCGGGGGGGCCGAGCAGTACTTC; cdr3_aa: CASSLASGGAEQYF
d_call: -; v_call: TRBV24-1; clone_size: many; j_call: TRBJ2-1; cdr3_length: 13; cdr3_nt: TGTGCCACCAGTGATTTAGGGCTCAATGAGCAGTTCTTC; cdr3_aa: CATSDLGLNEQFF
d_call: -; v_call: TRBV6-4; clone_size: -; j_call: TRBJ2-1; cdr3_length: 14; cdr3_nt: TGTGCCAGCAATCCGGGGCCAATTCACAATGAGCAGTTCTTC; cdr3_aa: CASNPGPIHNEQFF
d_call: -; v_call: TRBV19; clone_size: few; j_call: TRBJ1-6; cdr3_length: 14; cdr3_nt: TGTGCCAGTAGTCTCCCGGGTGGGGGATCACCCCTCCACTTT; cdr3_aa: CASSLPGGGSPLHF